This TCR beta chain was retrieved from a study of T cells in Graves' hyperthyroidism and ophthalmopathy. Overall study: The authors collected peripheral blood at initial diagnosis, before any treatment.

What was amplified from RNA transcripts were TCR beta CDR3 regions. First-round RT-PCR with HTBI primers amplified the TCR CDR3 region. TCRdb reprocessed the multiplex PCR reads with MiXCR, giving one entry per CDR3 protein. The repertoire holds roughly 710,000 distinct CDR3 sequences, with about 35% as singletons. This sequence was found in a woman in her forties with Graves' hyperthyroidism. Sequencing was performed on blood.

CDR3 amino acids: CASSLEGTNEKLFF. Written as DNA, the CDR3 is TGTGCCAGCAGCTTGGAAGGGACTAATGAAAAACTGTTTTTT. The genes are TRBV5-4 and TRBJ1-4; D not resolved. Trimming cost V 0 bases and J 2 bases, with 5 bases left between them. The CDR3 covers 14 residues. Per the germline V gene, CDR1 is SGHNT and CDR2 is YYREEE (reference sequence).